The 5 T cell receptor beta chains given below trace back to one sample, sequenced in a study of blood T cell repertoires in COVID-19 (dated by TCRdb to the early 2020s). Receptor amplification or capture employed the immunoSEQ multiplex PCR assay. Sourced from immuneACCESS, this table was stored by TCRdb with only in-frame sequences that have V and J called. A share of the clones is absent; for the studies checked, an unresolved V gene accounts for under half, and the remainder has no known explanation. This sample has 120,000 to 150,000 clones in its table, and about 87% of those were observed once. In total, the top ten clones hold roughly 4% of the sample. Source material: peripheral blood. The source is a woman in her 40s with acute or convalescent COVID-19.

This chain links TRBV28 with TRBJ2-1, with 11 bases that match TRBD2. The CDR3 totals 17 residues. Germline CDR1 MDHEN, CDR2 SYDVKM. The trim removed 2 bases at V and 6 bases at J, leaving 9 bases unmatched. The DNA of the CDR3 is TGTGCCAGCAGTTTAGGATTAGCGGGGGGGCCGCGCAATGAGCAGTTCTTC. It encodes CASSLGLAGGPRNEQFF.

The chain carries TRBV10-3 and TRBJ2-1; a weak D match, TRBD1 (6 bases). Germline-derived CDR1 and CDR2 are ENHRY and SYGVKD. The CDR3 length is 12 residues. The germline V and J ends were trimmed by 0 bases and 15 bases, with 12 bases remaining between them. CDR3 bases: TGTGCCATCAGTGAGTCGTTACAGGGCCTGTTCTTC. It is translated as CAISESLQGLFF.

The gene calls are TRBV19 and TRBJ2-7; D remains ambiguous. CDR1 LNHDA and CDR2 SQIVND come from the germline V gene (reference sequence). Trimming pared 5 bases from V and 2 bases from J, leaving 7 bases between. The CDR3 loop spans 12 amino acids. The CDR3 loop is CASSPDTYEQYF. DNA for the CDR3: TGTGCCAGTAGTCCCGACACCTACGAGCAGTACTTC.

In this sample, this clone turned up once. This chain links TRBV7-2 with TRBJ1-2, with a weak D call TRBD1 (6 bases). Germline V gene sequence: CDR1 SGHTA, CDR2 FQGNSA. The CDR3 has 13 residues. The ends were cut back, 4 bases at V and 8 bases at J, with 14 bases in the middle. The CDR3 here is CASSYHRAVGYTF. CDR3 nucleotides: TGTGCCAGCAGCTACCACAGGGCGGTGGGCTACACCTTC.

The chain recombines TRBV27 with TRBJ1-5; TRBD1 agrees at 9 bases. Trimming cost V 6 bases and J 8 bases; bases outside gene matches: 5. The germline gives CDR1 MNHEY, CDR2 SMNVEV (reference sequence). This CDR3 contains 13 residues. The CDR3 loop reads CASSSRDREPQHF. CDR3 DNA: TGTGCCAGCAGCTCCCGGGACAGGGAGCCCCAGCATTTT.